The 11 T cell receptor beta chains reported below all come from one sample, sequenced in a study of tumor-infiltrating lymphocytes in localized non-small cell lung cancer. Some clones are missing from TCRdb's copy, which holds only in-frame ones; the method was immunoSEQ multiplex PCR. Among around 12,000 clones listed, about 84% were seen once. The sample was uninvolved lung tissue not adjacent to the tumor. These TCRs come from a human donor with non-small cell lung cancer.

The chain employs TRBV2 and TRBJ2-7; 10 bases line up with TRBD2. V lost 5 bases to trimming and J lost 5 bases; unmatched junction nucleotides: 9. This CDR3 contains 15 residues. Germline loops: CDR1 SNHLY, CDR2 FYNNEI. The CDR3 DNA follows: TGTGCCAGCAGTCTTGAGCGGGGGGGCCGCCACGAGCAGTACTTC. This codes for CASSLERGGRHEQYF. The whole variable domain, filled in from reference TRBV2 and TRBJ2-7, reads EPEVTQTPSHQVTQMGQEVILRCVPISNHLYFYWYRQILGQKVEFLVSFYNNEISEKSEIFDDQFSVERPDGSNFTLKIRSTKLEDSAMYFCASSLERGGRHEQYFGPGTRLTVT.

The rearrangement joins TRBV29-1 to TRBJ1-4; D gene ambiguous. The CDR3 runs to 13 residues. Per germline, CDR1 SQVTM and CDR2 ANQGSEA. Trimming removed 6 bases at V and 4 bases at J, with 12 bases between. The chain's CDR3 is CSVRGPLNEKLFF. In nucleotides, the CDR3 is TGCAGCGTGCGCGGGCCCCTTAATGAAAAACTGTTTTTT.

This clone was seen just once. The chain links TRBV7-2 to TRBJ1-1, with D perhaps TRBD1 (6 bases). Trimming removed 5 bases at V and 4 bases at J, with 14 bases between. Germline loops: CDR1 SGHTA, CDR2 FQGNSA. The CDR3 runs 14 residues. This CDR3 is CASSPQARGTEAFF. DNA of the CDR3: TGTGCCAGCAGCCCTCAGGCCAGGGGCACTGAAGCTTTCTTT. The whole variable domain, remainder taken from reference TRBV7-2 and TRBJ1-1, is GAGVSQSPSNKVTEKGKDVELRCDPISGHTALYWYRQSLGQGLEFLIYFQGNSAPDKSGLPSDRFSAERTGGSVSTLTIQRTQQEDSAVYLCASSPQARGTEAFFGQGTRLTVV.

The chain links TRBV7-2 to TRBJ2-7; no reliable D call. From germline, CDR1 is SGHTA and CDR2 FQGNSA. The ends were cut back, 0 bases at V and 3 bases at J, with 6 bases in the middle. This CDR3 region has 13 residues. CDR3 nucleotides: TGTGCCAGCAGCTTAGCCGGTTACTACGAGCAGTACTTC. This sequence encodes CASSLAGYYEQYF.

DNA of the CDR3: TGTGCCAGCAGCTCCTACGGGACAGAGGATGGCTACACCTTC. Its protein product is CASSSYGTEDGYTF. This chain joins TRBV5-6 and TRBJ1-2; 7 bases agree with TRBD1. The length of the CDR3 is 14 residues. V trimming: 3 bases; J trimming: 6 bases; junction bases outside the gene matches: 8. Germline-derived CDR1 and CDR2 are SGHDT and YYEEEE.

The V and J genes are TRBV6-1 and TRBJ1-5, with a weak D call TRBD1 (6 bases). The CDR3 totals 14 residues. The germline V and J ends were trimmed by 5 bases and 1 base, with 9 bases remaining between them. In germline, CDR1 is MNHNS, CDR2 SASEGT. The CDR3 loop is CASSQGTSNQPQHF. CDR3 in DNA: TGTGCCAGCAGTCAGGGGACGAGCAATCAGCCCCAGCATTTT.

This clone came up once. The chain uses TRBV7-8 and TRBJ2-7; no firm D call. V shed 1 base and J shed 3 bases, with 1 base lying between them. CDR1 is SGHVS, CDR2 FQNEAQ, per germline. This CDR3 spans 11 amino acids. CDR3 protein: CASSLDYEQYF. The CDR3 DNA sequence: TGTGCCAGCAGCTTAGACTACGAGCAGTACTTC.

The table lists this clone with a count of one. The rearrangement joins TRBV27 to TRBJ2-2, with 8 bases aligning to TRBD2. Germline V gene sequence: CDR1 MNHEY, CDR2 SMNVEV (reference sequence). Unmatched junction bases numbered 4, after V lost 7 bases and J lost 0 bases. This CDR3 region has 15 residues. CDR3 amino acids: CASISGGPNTGELFF. The CDR3 DNA sequence: TGTGCCAGCATATCGGGGGGGCCGAACACCGGGGAGCTGTTTTTT.

The table lists this clone with a few counts. The rearrangement links TRBV7-9 to TRBJ2-7; the D is unclear. Germline V CDR1 and CDR2: SEHNR, FQNEAQ (reference sequence). Trimming took off 5 bases at V and 2 bases at J, with 16 bases between the two ends. This CDR3 comprises 15 residues. CDR3 bases: TGTGCCAGCAGCCAGCTATCGGAGATAGCCTACGAGCAGTACTTC. This sequence encodes CASSQLSEIAYEQYF.

This chain joins TRBV6-5 and TRBJ1-1; no clear D gene. V gave up 1 base and J gave up 3 bases, with 12 bases separating them. The germline gives CDR1 MNHEY, CDR2 SVGAGI. The CDR3 has 15 residues. CDR3 amino acids: CASSYLRAWDTEAFF. DNA for the CDR3: TGTGCCAGCAGTTACTTGAGGGCCTGGGACACTGAAGCTTTCTTT.

The V call is TRBV6-5, the J call TRBJ1-2; 10 positions agree with TRBD1. Per the germline V gene, CDR1 is MNHEY and CDR2 is SVGAGI. The CDR3 spans 15 residues. Trimming removed 5 bases from V and 2 bases from J; junction bases left unmatched: 5. The CDR3 sequence: CASSPRTGGNYGYTF. The CDR3 bases are TGTGCCAGCAGTCCCCGGACAGGGGGGAACTATGGCTACACCTTC.